Below are 11 T cell receptor beta chains sequenced from a single sample in a study of CD8 T cells in ankylosing spondylitis (dated by TCRdb to 2016 to 2017). Here is what the overall study found, with its caveats: Blood from ankylosing spondylitis patients appeared to be characterized by a TCR beta motif made up of about 8 highly homologous amino acid variants.

To prepare the library, 5' RACE was applied. TCRdb shows the sequencer as Illumina HiSeq 2500. TCRdb handled the public reads itself, with Q25 trimming in fastp and clone calling in MiXCR, and kept productive beta chains. Rows matching on CDR3 protein sequence are summarized as one entry with the most common DNA and genes. The sample table records about 450,000 distinct CDR3 sequences; roughly 25% of these occur just once. The top ten clonotypes cover 0.89% of the sample. The antigens of these receptors remain unknown. The sequenced material came from blood, either unsorted or a sorted T cell fraction (not recorded which). Every receptor here comes from a male donor with ankylosing spondylitis.

The table lists this clonotype with a few counts. J is TRBJ2-1 and V is TRBV7-2; D unclear. Germline loops: CDR1 SGHTA, CDR2 FQGNSA. The CDR3 is made up of 15 amino acids. Trimming took 5 bases from V and 0 from J, leaving 11 bases between them. The CDR3 nucleotides read TGTGCCAGCAGCCCAACTGGAAACTCCTACAATGAGCAGTTCTTC. This codes for CASSPTGNSYNEQFF.

V and J are TRBV11-1 and TRBJ1-6; no reliable D call. The CDR3 is 15 amino acids. Germline CDR1 SGHAT, CDR2 FQDESV (reference sequence). Trimming shortened V by 3 bases and J by 7 bases, and 13 bases separated the two germline ends. The CDR3 DNA follows: TGTGCCAGCAGCTTTGAAGGGCAGAGGAATTCACCCCTCCACTTT. Its protein is CASSFEGQRNSPLHF. Together with reference TRBV11-1 and TRBJ1-6, the CDR3 gives the full variable domain: EAEVAQSPRYKITEKSQAVAFWCDPISGHATLYWYRQILGQGPELLVQFQDESVVDDSQLPKDRFSAERLKGVDSTLKIQPAELGDSAMYLCASSFEGQRNSPLHFGNGTRLTVT.

The table lists this clonotype with many counts. For the CDR3, the DNA is TGTGCCAGCGCGGGACAGGCGAACACTGAAGCTTTCTTT. Protein sequence: CASAGQANTEAFF. The chain employs TRBV18 and TRBJ1-1; 8 bases align to TRBD1. There are 13 residues in the CDR3. Germline-derived CDR1 and CDR2 are KGHSH and LQKENI. Unmatched junction bases numbered 3, after V lost 8 bases and J lost 1 base.

This clonotype was counted between two and nine times. V and J are TRBV7-9 and TRBJ1-2; 9 nucleotides match TRBD1. The CDR3 runs 16 residues. Trimming at V came to 3 bases and at J to 2 bases, leaving 7 bases not matched to a gene. Germline V lookup: CDR1 SEHNR, CDR2 FQNEAQ (reference sequence). CDR3 coding DNA: TGTGCCAGCAGCTTGGGAACAGGGGGCGGGAACTATGGCTACACCTTC. Translating it yields CASSLGTGGGNYGYTF. Together with reference TRBV7-9 and TRBJ1-2, the CDR3 gives the full variable domain: DTGVSQNPRHKITKRGQNVTFRCDPISEHNRLYWYRQTLGQGPEFLTYFQNEAQLEKSRLLSDRFSAERPKGSFSTLEIQRTEQGDSAMYLCASSLGTGGGNYGYTFGSGTRLTVV.

This clonotype was seen ten or more times. The genes are TRBV20-1 and TRBJ1-4, with 8 bases identical to TRBD1. Looked up from germline, CDR1 is DFQATT and CDR2 is SNEGSKA (reference sequence). The CDR3 is made up of 17 amino acids. The V and J ends lost 6 bases and 1 base, in that order; junction bases with no gene match: 13. CDR3 loop: CSADTPGGAGTNEKLFF. The CDR3 DNA follows: TGCAGTGCCGACACCCCAGGGGGCGCGGGAACTAATGAAAAACTGTTTTTT.

This clonotype appeared many times. The chain has TRBV11-2 and TRBJ2-1; D is unclear. Germline loops: CDR1 SGHAT, CDR2 FQNNGV. Between the trimmed V and J ends, which lost 0 bases and 5 bases, there was a span of 8 bases. This CDR3 is built from 14 residues. The CDR3 is CASSLDHQNNEQFF. The CDR3 coding sequence is TGTGCCAGCAGCTTAGATCACCAGAACAATGAGCAGTTCTTC. Full variable domain (rest looked up from reference TRBV11-2 and TRBJ2-1): EAGVAQSPRYKIIEKRQSVAFWCNPISGHATLYWYQQILGQGPKLLIQFQNNGVVDDSQLPKDRFSAERLKGVDSTLKIQPAKLEDSAVYLCASSLDHQNNEQFFGPGTRLTVL.

This clonotype was seen a handful of times. This chain connects TRBV7-2 to TRBJ2-1, with unresolved D. The CDR3 sequence is 14 residues long. The V gene's germline CDR1 is SGHTA and CDR2 FQGNSA. Trimming cost V 4 bases and J 0 bases, with 7 bases left between them. Here the CDR3 DNA reads TGTGCCAGCAGCTCGCAGAGCTCCTACAATGAGCAGTTCTTC. This sequence encodes CASSSQSSYNEQFF.

A few counts support this clonotype. The chain uses TRBV3-1 and TRBJ2-1; 7 bases agree with TRBD2. In germline, CDR1 is LGHDT, CDR2 YNNKEL (reference sequence). V shed 3 bases, J shed 8 bases, and the junction held 16 bases outside the gene matches. This CDR3 has 17 amino acids. CDR3 sequence (DNA): TGTGCCAGCAGCCAGGTTATTAGCGGGCCGGTAACCTATGAGCAGTTCTTC. This gives the protein CASSQVISGPVTYEQFF.

The rearrangement uses TRBV20-1 and TRBJ1-5; 9 bases align to TRBD1. This CDR3 region has 15 residues. Germline CDR1 and CDR2: DFQATT and SNEGSKA (reference sequence). The junction had 6 bases not matched to a gene; V was cut back by 1 base and J by 5 bases. CDR3 coding DNA: TGCAGTGCTAGAGGGGTGGGACAGGGAGATCAGCCCCAGCATTTT. Protein sequence: CSARGVGQGDQPQHF.

The chain combines TRBV7-9 with TRBJ2-1; TRBD2 agrees at 10 bases. The CDR3 is made up of 15 amino acids. Germline-derived CDR1 and CDR2 are SEHNR and FQNEAQ (reference sequence). The V and J ends lost 5 bases and 5 bases, in that order; junction bases with no gene match: 6. The DNA of the CDR3 is TGTGCCAGCAGCCCCGGGACTAGCGATCACAATGAGCAGTTCTTC. Amino acid sequence: CASSPGTSDHNEQFF.

The chain combines TRBV5-1 with TRBJ2-5, with D hard to call. CDR1 and CDR2 (germline): SGHRS, YFSETQ. The CDR3 has 15 residues. The V and J ends lost 4 bases and 3 bases respectively, with 16 bases between them. The CDR3 bases are TGCGCCAGCAGCCAACACCTAGTGGGCGAAGAGACCCAGTACTTC. It encodes CASSQHLVGEETQYF.